The table lists the clone carrying this T cell receptor beta chain with a count of one. The entry originates in a study of cytomegalovirus exposure and HLA in healthy donors. Germline CDR1 and CDR2: LNHNV and YYDKDF (reference sequence). The V end lost 0 bases, the J end lost 4 bases, and 7 bases lay between the germline ends. The CDR3 covers 13 residues. Vbeta (60) and Jbeta (13) primers were used in the PCR. Profiled with immunoSEQ multiplex PCR; TCRdb holds only in-frame clones, not every one. The table lists 100,000 to 120,000 clones, over 60% of them singletons, with under 1.5% in the top ten. V and J are TRBV15 and TRBJ2-7; D call uncertain. What was sequenced was PBMCs. The origin of this receptor is a woman younger than 45 in good health and CMV-seronegative. The CDR3 DNA reads as TGTGCCACCAGCAGAGAGACGGAGTACGAGCAGTACTTC. It encodes CATSRETEYEQYF.